Each of the 8 T cell receptor beta chains below was sequenced from the same sample in a study of blood T cells in healthy people across ages. A sample-barcoded 5' primer and a J-beta primer mix were used in a second PCR of about 6 to 12 cycles. TCRdb reprocessed the 5' RACE reads with MiXCR, giving one entry per CDR3 protein. The table shows 600,000 to 1,000,000 distinct CDR3 sequences, with more than 45% occurring only once. Sequenced: blood. These receptors were obtained from a man aged 30 to 45 in good health.

The chain couples TRBV20-1 to TRBJ2-3, with TRBD2 as a possible D gene (6 bases). The CDR3 is 13 residues long. Germline V CDR1 and CDR2: DFQATT, SNEGSKA (reference sequence). As DNA, the CDR3 is TGCAGAGCCGGGACTGCTGGTCCAGATACGCAGTATTTT. Protein product: CRAGTAGPDTQYF.

The J gene is TRBJ1-6, the V gene TRBV5-1, with D hard to call. CDR1 and CDR2 (germline): SGHRS, YFSETQ. V dropped 9 bases and J dropped 14 bases, with 30 bases sitting between them. This CDR3 contains 16 residues. The CDR3 spells CANGTMETGIKSTLHF. The CDR3 DNA follows: TGCGCCAACGGTACAATGGAAACCGGGATAAAGTCAACCCTCCACTTT.

The rearrangement links TRBV7-6 to TRBJ1-2, with D possibly TRBD1 on 5 matching bases. Per the germline V gene, CDR1 is SGHVS and CDR2 is FNYEAQ. The CDR3 contains 14 residues. The V end lost 5 bases, the J end lost 2 bases, and 12 bases lay between the germline ends. The CDR3 sequence: CASSARGENYGYTF. The CDR3 DNA reads as TGTGCCAGCAGCGCACGGGGGGAAAACTATGGCTACACCTTC.

The rearrangement joins TRBV7-3 to TRBJ2-1; a possible D gene is TRBD2 (5 bases). With 0 bases removed from V and 10 bases from J, the gap between germline ends came to 13 bases. This CDR3 has 14 amino acids. CDR1 and CDR2 (germline): SGHTA, FQGTGA. Written as DNA, the CDR3 is TGTGCCAGCAGCTTAACCTTGTCAGCGGCAGAGCAGTTCTTC. As protein: CASSLTLSAAEQFF.

This clonotype appeared once. J is TRBJ2-4 and V is TRBV3-1; TRBD2 aligns across 7 bases. Trimming cost V 0 bases and J 2 bases; bases outside gene matches: 1. Germline loops: CDR1 LGHDT, CDR2 YNNKEL (reference sequence). The CDR3 consists of 15 residues. The CDR3: CASSQEGGSKNIQYF. The CDR3 nucleotides read TGTGCCAGCAGCCAAGAGGGGGGGTCCAAAAACATTCAGTACTTC.

J is TRBJ1-4 and V is TRBV4-3; tentative D call: TRBD1 (5 bases). This CDR3 contains 16 residues. CDR1 is LGHNA, CDR2 YSLEER, per germline. Trimming shortened V by 3 bases and J by 0 bases, and 11 bases separated the two germline ends. The CDR3 coding sequence is TGCGCCAGCAGCCAGTCAAGGGGTGCAACTAATGAAAAACTGTTTTTT. Translating gives CASSQSRGATNEKLFF.

This chain connects TRBV10-3 to TRBJ1-2, with a tentative D call TRBD1 (6 bases). The CDR3 loop spans 12 amino acids. Per germline, CDR1 ENHRY and CDR2 SYGVKD. Trimming pared 11 bases from V and 4 bases from J, leaving 14 bases between. For the CDR3, the DNA is TGTGCCTCGAAAGACAGGAGCTATGGCTACACCTTC. Translated, it gives CASKDRSYGYTF.

This sequence joins TRBV10-2 and TRBJ2-7, with D uncertain. The J call may be mistaken, given a closer DNA end match to TRBJ2-5. The V gene's germline CDR1 is WSHSY and CDR2 SAAADI. The CDR3 contains 14 residues. The CDR3 protein is CASSLNSNQETQYF. CDR3 DNA sequence: TGCGCCAGCAGCCTGAACAGCAACCAAGAGACCCAGTACTTC.